These 10 T cell receptor beta chains came from one sample sequenced in a study of CD8+CD57+ T cells in acquired aplastic anemia. All sequencing subjects had displayed CD8+CD57+ cell expansion on flow cytometry. Both TCR beta VDJ combination and CDR3 sequence profiling were carried out. Genomic DNA was the template for this profiling. TCRdb called the reads again in MiXCR, with one record for every CDR3 protein. This table has some 170,000 distinct CDR3 sequences, 60% to 80% appearing once. Sequenced: sorted CD4+, CD8+, or CD8+CD57+ T cells (not recorded which) from PBMCs. The source of these receptors is a human donor with aplastic anemia.

This chain links TRBV6-4 with TRBJ2-5, with 9 positions matching TRBD2. The germline V gene encodes CDR1 MRHNA and CDR2 SNTAGT. Losses at the gene ends were 5 bases for V and 4 bases for J; bases not matched to a gene: 5. The CDR3 has 14 residues. CDR3: CASSSGGRAETQYF. CDR3 DNA: TGTGCCAGCAGTAGTGGCGGGAGGGCAGAGACCCAGTACTTC.

The genes are TRBV12-3 or TRBV12-4 and TRBJ1-5, with a tentative D call TRBD1 (6 bases). V gave up 7 bases and J gave up 7 bases, with 14 bases separating them. The CDR3 length is 13 residues. This chain's CDR3 is CASTMGGGQPQHF. The CDR3 DNA sequence: TGTGCCAGCACCATGGGAGGGGGACAGCCCCAGCATTTT.

On this clonotype: Sequence at one end of the junction differs from germline and may be a read error. The V and J genes are TRBV7-7 and TRBJ2-3; D is unresolved. Germline V gene data show CDR1 as SSHAT and CDR2 as FNYEAQ (reference sequence). The CDR3 consists of 13 residues. In nucleotides, the CDR3 is TGTGCTAGCAGCTTAGGTTGGGTAGATACGCAGTATTTT. Protein: CASSLGWVDTQYF. Looking up the rest from reference TRBV7-7 and TRBJ2-3 gives the full variable domain: GAGVSQSPRYKVTKRGQDVTLRCDPISSHATLYWYQQALGQGPEFLTYFNYEAQPDKSGLPSDRFSAERPEGSISTLTIQRTEQRDSAMYRCASSLGWVDTQYFGPGTRLTVL.

The V gene is TRBV2, the J gene TRBJ2-3; TRBD2 matches 8 bases. The CDR3 loop spans 15 amino acids. The V segment lost 7 bases and the J segment 0 bases; nucleotides outside the gene matches: 6. CDR1 is SNHLY, CDR2 FYNNEI, per germline. The CDR3 region has the DNA TGTGCCAGCAAGATAGCGGGGATCAGCACAGATACGCAGTATTTT. Translating it yields CASKIAGISTDTQYF.

Points on this clonotype: This may come from a read error, since a much larger clone is one base off. This sequence joins TRBV25-1 and TRBJ1-2; possible D gene TRBD1, 5 bases. Germline CDR1 is MGHDK and CDR2 is SYGVNS. The CDR3 spans 17 residues. The ends were cut back, 3 bases at V and 0 bases at J, with 17 bases in the middle. CDR3 nucleotides: TGTGCCAGCAGTGAGGGGGACGGAATCTACCCTAACTATGGCTACACCTTC. It is translated as CASSEGDGIYPNYGYTF.

V usage is TRBV24-1 and J usage is TRBJ1-4; unclear D gene. The CDR3 consists of 14 residues. V dropped 5 bases and J dropped 7 bases, with 13 bases sitting between them. Germline V gene data show CDR1 as KGHDR and CDR2 as SFDVKD. The CDR3 reads CATSGGRRSEKLFF. The CDR3 DNA reads as TGTGCCACCAGTGGAGGCCGACGGAGTGAAAAACTGTTTTTT.

This chain uses TRBV9 with TRBJ2-1; 7 nucleotides line up with TRBD2. CDR3 size: 16 residues. The V segment lost 2 bases and the J segment 4 bases; nucleotides outside the gene matches: 9. Per germline, CDR1 SGDLS and CDR2 YYNGEE. CDR3 in DNA: TGTGCCAGCAGCGTCTCTAGCGGCTCCCCATACAATGAGCAGTTCTTC. This encodes CASSVSSGSPYNEQFF.

The chain links TRBV19 to TRBJ1-1, with D possibly being TRBD1 (5 bases). The CDR3 runs 13 residues. Trimming removed 6 bases at V and 5 bases at J, with 13 bases between. Germline CDR1 LNHDA, CDR2 SQIVND (reference sequence). As DNA, the CDR3 is TGTGCCAGTAGCGATGGGGGGTATACTGAAGCTTTCTTT. Amino acid sequence: CASSDGGYTEAFF.

The chain's CDR3 is CASSLNRDRVRPQHF. For the CDR3, the DNA is TGTGCCAGTAGCCTTAACCGGGACAGGGTAAGGCCCCAGCATTTT. The V and J genes are TRBV19 and TRBJ1-5; 9 bases fit TRBD1. Germline CDR1 LNHDA, CDR2 SQIVND (reference sequence). V lost 6 bases to trimming and J lost 9 bases; unmatched junction nucleotides: 12. The CDR3 length is 15 residues.

V and J are TRBV7-9 and TRBJ2-3, with D tentatively TRBD1 (6 bases). V was cut by 4 bases and J by 1 base, with 12 bases left in between. The germline gives CDR1 SEHNR, CDR2 FQNEAQ (reference sequence). This CDR3 comprises 15 residues. For the CDR3, the DNA is TGTGCCAGCAGCTCGGAAGGGGGTCGCACAGATACGCAGTATTTT. Translating it yields CASSSEGGRTDTQYF.